The 25 T cell receptor beta chains presented below share a single source sample, sequenced in a study of blood T cell repertoires in COVID-19. Clones were read by immunoSEQ multiplex PCR, and TCRdb kept only the in-frame ones, dropping some. This sample has 200,000 to 250,000 clones; 88% occur once, and the top ten carry approximately 3.5%. The sequenced material came from PBMCs or T cells enriched from blood (not recorded which). The receptors here all came from a woman in her thirties who had been exposed to COVID-19.

The V and J genes are TRBV6-1 and TRBJ1-1, with 7 bases that match TRBD1. The ends lost 4 bases at V and 5 bases at J; junction bases unmatched: 13. This CDR3 is built from 16 residues. CDR1 and CDR2 (germline): MNHNS, SASEGT. As DNA, the CDR3 is TGTGCCAGCAGTGGGAGGAGGACAGGCCTGAGAACTGAAGCTTTCTTT. It yields the protein CASSGRRTGLRTEAFF.

CDR3 bases: TGTGCCAGCAGCCAGGCCAGCGGGGGGTTCTACGAGCAGTACTTC. It encodes CASSQASGGFYEQYF. The chain joins TRBV3-1 (or the pseudogene TRBV3-2) to TRBJ2-7, with 9 bases matching TRBD2. The trim removed 3 bases at V and 3 bases at J, leaving 6 bases unmatched. This CDR3 is 15 amino acids long. The germline CDR1 and CDR2 sequences are LGHDT and YNNKEL (reference sequence).

V usage is TRBV12-5 and J usage is TRBJ1-1; 7 bases align to TRBD1. The CDR3 runs 15 residues. V was clipped by 2 bases and J by 4 bases; unmatched bases: 7. Germline V gives CDR1 LGHNT, CDR2 FRNRAP. The CDR3 loop is CASGLTQGVGTEAFF. CDR3 nucleotide sequence: TGTGCTAGTGGTTTGACTCAGGGGGTTGGCACTGAAGCTTTCTTT.

The chain uses TRBV12-3 or TRBV12-4 and TRBJ1-5, with unresolved D. The CDR3 contains 12 residues. The ends were cut back, 5 bases at V and 5 bases at J, with 7 bases in the middle. DNA for the CDR3: TGTGCCAGCAGTACTAGTTATCAGCCCCAGCATTTT. Its protein product is CASSTSYQPQHF.

V is TRBV6-5 and J is TRBJ1-5; D is unresolved. The ends were cut back, 4 bases at V and 1 base at J, with 11 bases in the middle. The CDR3 totals 15 residues. Germline CDR1 reads MNHEY; CDR2 reads SVGAGI. Written as DNA, the CDR3 is TGTGCCAGCAGTTTCGAGGCCGGGAGCAATCAGCCCCAGCATTTT. Translation gives CASSFEAGSNQPQHF.

The chain combines TRBV4-1 with TRBJ2-7; a possible D gene is TRBD1 (7 bases). Germline V gives CDR1 MGHRA, CDR2 YSYEKL. The CDR3 is made up of 12 amino acids. V dropped 2 bases and J dropped 6 bases, with 8 bases sitting between them. CDR3 amino acids: CASSQQGGEQYF. The CDR3 DNA follows: TGCGCCAGCAGCCAACAGGGGGGCGAGCAGTACTTC.

The gene calls are TRBV6-6 and TRBJ1-6, with D unresolved. There are 13 residues in the CDR3. Germline CDR1 and CDR2: MNHNY and SVGAGI (reference sequence). Trimming removed 2 bases from V and 6 bases from J, with 5 bases in between. The CDR3 DNA is TGTGCCAGCAGTTACGGCCTTAATTCACCCCTCCACTTT. This gives the protein CASSYGLNSPLHF.

V usage is TRBV6-5 and J usage is TRBJ1-2, with D possibly being TRBD1 (6 bases). The CDR3 is made up of 15 amino acids. In germline, CDR1 is MNHEY, CDR2 SVGAGI. Trimming left V 0 bases short and J 2 bases short, with 10 bases between. CDR3 region: CASSYSRDTNYGYTF. In DNA form, the CDR3 reads TGTGCCAGCAGTTACTCCCGGGACACCAACTATGGCTACACCTTC.

The chain couples TRBV25-1 to TRBJ1-1, with 7 bases lining up with TRBD1. Germline trimming cut 4 bases from V and 5 bases from J; bases unmatched to any gene: 7. Germline lookup yields CDR1 MGHDK and CDR2 SYGVNS. CDR3 length equals 14 residues. CDR3 DNA: TGTGCCAGCAGTGGACAGGGTGGAGGAACTGAAGCTTTCTTT. Its protein is CASSGQGGGTEAFF.

This clone showed up just a few times. The chain links TRBV5-1 to TRBJ1-2, with D unresolved. CDR1 is SGHRS and CDR2 is YFSETQ in the germline V gene. Trimming left V 4 bases short and J 0 bases short, with 10 bases between. The CDR3 loop spans 14 amino acids. CDR3 sequence reads: CASSANSANYGYTF. For the CDR3, the DNA is TGCGCCAGCAGCGCAAATTCAGCTAACTATGGCTACACCTTC.

The rearrangement links TRBV7-9 to TRBJ2-5, with TRBD2 matching 12 bases. V lost 5 bases and J lost 5; bases outside the gene matches: 9. CDR1 and CDR2 (germline): SEHNR, FQNEAQ (reference sequence). The CDR3 extends over 16 amino acids. The CDR3 nucleotides are TGTGCCAGCAGCCCGAGACTAGCGGGAGATTGGGAGACCCAGTACTTC. This sequence encodes CASSPRLAGDWETQYF.

The rearrangement uses TRBV12-5 and TRBJ2-7; possibly TRBD1 for D (6 bases). V lost 0 bases and J lost 0, with 24 bases in between. This CDR3 region has 20 residues. Germline assignment: CDR1 LGHNT and CDR2 FRNRAP. The CDR3 protein is CASGLVIGGRDIPHSYEQYF. CDR3 nucleotides: TGTGCTAGTGGTTTGGTGATAGGGGGTAGGGACATTCCTCACTCCTACGAGCAGTACTTC. The whole variable domain, filled in from reference TRBV12-5 and TRBJ2-7, reads DARVTQTPRHKVTEMGQEVTMRCQPILGHNTVFWYRQTMMQGLELLAYFRNRAPLDDSGMPKDRFSAEMPDATLATLKIQPSEPRDSAVYFCASGLVIGGRDIPHSYEQYFGPGTRLTVT.

V usage is TRBV18 and J usage is TRBJ2-2, with D tentatively TRBD1 (5 bases). Trimming cost V 3 bases and J 3 bases, with 14 bases left between them. CDR3 size: 16 residues. The germline V gene encodes CDR1 KGHSH and CDR2 LQKENI. The CDR3 reads CASSPKAGYDTGELFF. The CDR3 coding sequence is TGTGCCAGCTCACCGAAGGCAGGGTATGACACCGGGGAGCTGTTTTTT.

The rearrangement joins TRBV29-1 to TRBJ1-3; D is perhaps TRBD1 (5 bases). The CDR3 is made up of 14 amino acids. Trimming pared 4 bases from V and 0 bases from J, leaving 10 bases between. Germline V lookup: CDR1 SQVTM, CDR2 ANQGSEA. In nucleotides, the CDR3 is TGCAGCGTTGGGGGCGTGGGCTCTGGAAACACCATATATTTT. It specifies CSVGGVGSGNTIYF.

The chain is built from TRBV10-2 and TRBJ1-4; D gene ambiguous. Per germline, CDR1 WSHSY and CDR2 SAAADI. V gave up 2 bases and J gave up 2 bases, with 6 bases separating them. The CDR3 is made up of 14 amino acids. The CDR3 sequence: CASSETGTNEKLFF. The CDR3 nucleotides are TGCGCCAGCAGTGAGACCGGGACTAATGAAAAACTGTTTTTT.

The V gene is TRBV20-1, the J gene TRBJ2-1; D gene uncertain. The CDR3 has 11 amino acids. Germline V gives CDR1 DFQATT, CDR2 SNEGSKA (reference sequence). Trimming took 4 bases from V and 6 from J, leaving 7 bases between them. This CDR3 reads CSAKLVNEQFF. In DNA form, the CDR3 reads TGCAGTGCTAAGTTAGTCAATGAGCAGTTCTTC.

The chain carries TRBV2 and TRBJ1-4, with 7 nucleotides matching TRBD1. The germline V gene has CDR1 SNHLY and CDR2 FYNNEI. The CDR3 runs to 14 residues. V trimming: 6 bases; J trimming: 8 bases; junction bases outside the gene matches: 9. For the CDR3, the DNA is TGTGCCAGCAGATTGACAGGGCGAAACGAAAAACTGTTTTTT. Amino acids: CASRLTGRNEKLFF.

The rearrangement links TRBV30 to TRBJ2-7; tentatively, D is TRBD2 (5 bases). CDR1 and CDR2 (germline): GTSNPN, SVGIG (reference sequence). The CDR3 covers 16 residues. V lost 0 bases and J lost 0, with 15 bases in between. Here the CDR3 DNA reads TGTGCCTGGAGTGTCTTTTTTGGGAGTAGCTCCTACGAGCAGTACTTC. Protein: CAWSVFFGSSSYEQYF.

The chain uses TRBV27 and TRBJ1-1; TRBD1 might be the D (6 bases). This CDR3 contains 13 residues. V was shortened by 6 bases and J by 3 bases, with 11 bases between the two germline ends. CDR1 and CDR2 (germline): MNHEY, SMNVEV (reference sequence). CDR3 in amino acids: CASSFNRDTEAFF. For the CDR3, the DNA is TGTGCCAGCAGCTTTAACAGGGACACTGAAGCTTTCTTT.

This chain links TRBV9 with TRBJ2-5; possible D gene TRBD1, 5 bases. V lost 0 bases and J 1 base, leaving 16 bases between the germline ends. The CDR3 is 17 residues long. In germline, CDR1 is SGDLS, CDR2 YYNGEE. The CDR3 DNA reads as TGTGCCAGCAGCGTAGCGGCCCGCAATAGGGGCCAAGAGACCCAGTACTTC. Its protein product is CASSVAARNRGQETQYF.

CDR3 amino acids: CASSHSPEQFF. The CDR3 nucleotides read TGTGCCAGCAGTCATAGTCCCGAGCAGTTCTTC. The chain uses TRBV12-3 or TRBV12-4 and TRBJ2-1, with D unclear. V was shortened by 5 bases and J by 10 bases, with 9 bases between the two germline ends. The CDR3 has 11 amino acids.

The CDR3 DNA reads TGTGCCAGCAGCCTGTGGGGGTTCAACAGGGAAGGTTCTGGAAACACCATATATTTT. The encoded protein is CASSLWGFNREGSGNTIYF. This chain connects TRBV5-5 to TRBJ1-3, with a weak D call TRBD1 (6 bases). The V gene lost 4 bases and the J gene lost 1 base, with 24 bases spanning the gap. CDR1 is SGHKS, CDR2 YYEKEE, per germline (reference sequence). The CDR3 totals 19 residues.

The rearrangement uses TRBV3-1 (or the pseudogene TRBV3-2) and TRBJ2-7; 7 bases map to TRBD2. V was pared by 1 base and J by 2 bases, with 8 bases of the junction left unmatched. From germline, CDR1 is LGHDT and CDR2 YNNKEL (reference sequence). The CDR3 covers 16 residues. In DNA form, the CDR3 reads TGTGCCAGCAGCCAAGTTTCTCGGGAGGCACCCTACGAGCAGTACTTC. Encoded protein: CASSQVSREAPYEQYF.

There are a few counts of this clone. The rearrangement uses TRBV14 and TRBJ1-2, with 12 bases lining up with TRBD1. The CDR3 spans 14 residues. V shed 6 bases and J 4 bases; nucleotides not matched to a gene: 3. Looked up from germline, CDR1 is SGHDN and CDR2 is FVKESK. CDR3 sequence reads: CASRPGQGAYGYTF. In DNA, the CDR3 is TGTGCCAGCAGACCGGGACAGGGGGCCTATGGCTACACCTTC.

This clone was seen more than once but under ten times. The chain recombines TRBV4-2 with TRBJ1-6; 10 bases are a match to TRBD1. Germline CDR1 is LGHNA and CDR2 is YNFKEQ. Unmatched junction bases numbered 8, after V lost 4 bases and J lost 8 bases. The CDR3 is made up of 16 amino acids. This chain's CDR3 is CASSLRTGGSDSPLHF. The CDR3 DNA reads as TGTGCCAGCAGCCTCCGGACAGGGGGGAGTGATTCACCCCTCCACTTT.